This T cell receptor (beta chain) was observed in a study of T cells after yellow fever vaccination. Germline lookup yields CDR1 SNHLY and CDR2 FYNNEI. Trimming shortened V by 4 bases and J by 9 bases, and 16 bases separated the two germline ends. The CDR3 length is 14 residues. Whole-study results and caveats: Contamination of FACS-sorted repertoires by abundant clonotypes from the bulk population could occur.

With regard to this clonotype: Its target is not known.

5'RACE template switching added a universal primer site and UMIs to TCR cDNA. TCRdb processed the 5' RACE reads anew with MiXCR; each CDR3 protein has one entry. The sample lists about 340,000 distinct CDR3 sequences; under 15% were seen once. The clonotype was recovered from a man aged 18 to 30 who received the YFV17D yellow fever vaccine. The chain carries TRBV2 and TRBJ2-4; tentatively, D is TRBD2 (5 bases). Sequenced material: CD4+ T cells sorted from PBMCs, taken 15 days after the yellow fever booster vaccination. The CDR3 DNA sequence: TGTGCCAGCAGTGGAAGGTTTTTGGGGAGCATTCAGTACTTC. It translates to CASSGRFLGSIQYF.